These 8 T cell receptor beta chains came from one sample sequenced in a study of CD8 T cells in ankylosing spondylitis. TCRdb redid the calling of the 5' RACE reads with MiXCR, one entry per CDR3 protein. The data contain 150,000 to 200,000 distinct CDR3 sequences, 18% of them singletons. The specimen sequenced was blood, either unsorted or a sorted T cell fraction (not recorded which). The receptors stem from a male donor aged 10 to 30 with ankylosing spondylitis or in good health (not recorded which).

This clonotype was seen repeatedly, ten times or more. The chain links TRBV11-2 to TRBJ1-1; a possible D gene is TRBD1 (5 bases). The V and J ends lost 2 bases and 0 bases respectively, with 13 bases between them. The CDR3 extends over 16 amino acids. Germline assignment: CDR1 SGHAT and CDR2 FQNNGV. CDR3 nucleotides: TGTGCCAGCAGCTTATTGCGCGGGGGGGTGAACACTGAAGCTTTCTTT. This encodes CASSLLRGGVNTEAFF. The whole variable domain, remainder taken from reference TRBV11-2 and TRBJ1-1, is EAGVAQSPRYKIIEKRQSVAFWCNPISGHATLYWYQQILGQGPKLLIQFQNNGVVDDSQLPKDRFSAERLKGVDSTLKIQPAKLEDSAVYLCASSLLRGGVNTEAFFGQGTRLTVV.

The gene calls are TRBV20-1 and TRBJ2-3; D tentatively fits TRBD1 or TRBD2 (5 bases each). Per the germline V gene, CDR1 is DFQATT and CDR2 is SNEGSKA (reference sequence). The V and J ends lost 4 bases and 4 bases respectively, with 12 bases between them. This CDR3 is built from 13 residues. CDR3 sequence (DNA): TGCAGTGCTATCTGGGACGGCCCAGATACGCAGTATTTT. Translated, it gives CSAIWDGPDTQYF.

This clonotype has a count of ten or more. The chain combines TRBV13 with TRBJ1-1; 11 positions match TRBD1. The germline V gene encodes CDR1 PRHDT and CDR2 FYEKMQ (reference sequence). The CDR3 totals 15 residues. V was clipped by 5 bases and J by 3 bases; unmatched bases: 5. The DNA of the CDR3 is TGTGCCAGCAGCCCCGGGGACAGGGGGGACACTGAAGCTTTCTTT. This gives the protein CASSPGDRGDTEAFF.

The chain couples TRBV24-1 to TRBJ1-2; 7 nucleotides line up with TRBD1. The CDR3 covers 13 residues. V shed 4 bases and J 7 bases; nucleotides not matched to a gene: 5. Germline V lookup: CDR1 KGHDR, CDR2 SFDVKD. The CDR3 DNA reads as TGTGCCACCAGTGAAGACAGGGACTTTGGCTACACCTTC. This translates into CATSEDRDFGYTF.

This clonotype was detected ten times or more. This chain connects TRBV6-1 to TRBJ1-5; TRBD1 might be the D (6 bases). Trimming removed 0 bases at V and 0 bases at J, with 15 bases between. The germline gives CDR1 MNHNS, CDR2 SASEGT. The CDR3 extends over 18 amino acids. The CDR3 protein is CASSEAGRGWVSNQPQHF. CDR3 DNA: TGTGCCAGCAGTGAAGCTGGGAGGGGGTGGGTTAGCAATCAGCCCCAGCATTTT.

This clonotype has a count of ten or more. The chain joins TRBV12-3 or TRBV12-4 to TRBJ2-5; unclear D gene. V shed 3 bases and J shed 2 bases, with 7 bases lying between them. The length of the CDR3 is 13 residues. As DNA, the CDR3 is TGTGCCAGCAGTTTTTCGATTCAAGAGACCCAGTACTTC. It translates to CASSFSIQETQYF.

This clonotype showed up just a few times. The V call is TRBV4-2, the J call TRBJ2-1; D tentatively reads TRBD1 or TRBD2 (6 bases each). CDR1 and CDR2 (germline): LGHNA, YNFKEQ. The CDR3 spans 16 residues. The ends were cut back, 0 bases at V and 3 bases at J, with 12 bases in the middle. In DNA form, the CDR3 reads TGTGCCAGCAGCCAAGAACCGGGGGCAGGCTACAATGAGCAGTTCTTC. Residues: CASSQEPGAGYNEQFF.

The CDR3 nucleotides read TGTGCCAGCTCTCTACTGAGGAACAATGAGCAGTTCTTC. Protein: CASSLLRNNEQFF. This chain uses TRBV6-5 with TRBJ2-1, with unresolved D. V was trimmed by 8 bases and J by 5 bases, leaving 13 bases between them. Germline V gene data show CDR1 as MNHEY and CDR2 as SVGAGI. The CDR3 is 13 amino acids.